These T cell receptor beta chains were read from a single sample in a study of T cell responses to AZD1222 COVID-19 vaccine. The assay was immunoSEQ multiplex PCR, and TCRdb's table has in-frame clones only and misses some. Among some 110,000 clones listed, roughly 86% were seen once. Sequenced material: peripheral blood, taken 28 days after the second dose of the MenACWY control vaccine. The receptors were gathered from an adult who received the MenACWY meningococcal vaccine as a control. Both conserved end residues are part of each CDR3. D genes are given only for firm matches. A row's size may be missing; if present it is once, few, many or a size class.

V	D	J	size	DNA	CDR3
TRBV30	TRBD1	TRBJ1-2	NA	TGTGCCTGGAGGCCGGACAGGGGAGGCTATGGCTACACCTTC	CAWRPDRGGYGYTF
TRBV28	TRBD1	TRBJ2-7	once	TGTGCCAGCAGTTTATGGGACAGGGACTACGAGCAGTACTTC	CASSLWDRDYEQYF
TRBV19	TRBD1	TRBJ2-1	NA	TGTGCCAGTAGTATGCCGGACAGGGCGGTTGTAAATGAGCAGTTCTTC	CASSMPDRAVVNEQFF
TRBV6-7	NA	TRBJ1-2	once	TGTGCCAGCAGTTACTCTGGCCTAACGGGCTACACCTTC	CASSYSGLTGYTF
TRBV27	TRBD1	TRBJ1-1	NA	TGTGCCAGCAGCCGAGGGACAGGGATGATGAACACTGAAGCTTTCTTT	CASSRGTGMMNTEAFF
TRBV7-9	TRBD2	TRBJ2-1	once	TGTGCCAGCAGCTCTAGCGGGGTGGGCTACAATGAGCAGTTCTTC	CASSSSGVGYNEQFF
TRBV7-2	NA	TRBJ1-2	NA	TGTGCCAGCAGCTTAGCGCACCCAGACTATGGCTACACCTTC	CASSLAHPDYGYTF
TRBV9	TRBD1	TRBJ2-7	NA	TGTGCCAGCAGCACGGGACAGGGGGAATACGAGCAGTACTTC	CASSTGQGEYEQYF
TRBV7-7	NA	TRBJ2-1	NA	TGTGCCAGCAGCTTAGGGCCCTTGGGGGATGATAACGACAATGAGCAGTTCTTC	CASSLGPLGDDNDNEQFF
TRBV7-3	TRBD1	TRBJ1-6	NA	TGTGCCAGCAGCTTGGCCCCCGGGACAGACTATAATTCACCCCTCCACTTT	CASSLAPGTDYNSPLHF
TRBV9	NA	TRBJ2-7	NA	TGTGCCAGCAGCGTAGGTGGGGGGGCGGTGTACGAGCAGTACTTC	CASSVGGGAVYEQYF
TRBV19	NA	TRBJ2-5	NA	TGTGCCAGTAGTGAATCGACAGCGTCCCAAGAGACCCAGTACTTC	CASSESTASQETQYF
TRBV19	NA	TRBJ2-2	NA	TGTGCCAGTAGGGCGGGTCGGGGGCCCGGGGAGCTGTTTTTT	CASRAGRGPGELFF
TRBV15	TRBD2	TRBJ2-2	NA	TGTGCCACCAGCAGAGATCTGGGGGGGACCGGGGAGCTGTTTTTT	CATSRDLGGTGELFF
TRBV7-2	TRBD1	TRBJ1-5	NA	TGTGCCAGCAGCACCTCTACAGGGGGGAGGCCCCAGCATTTT	CASSTSTGGRPQHF
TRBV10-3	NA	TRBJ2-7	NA	TGTGCCATCAGTGCGGGGTACGAGCAGTACTTC	CAISAGYEQYF
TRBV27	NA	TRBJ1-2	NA	TGTGCCAGCAGTTTAGGGGCCGGAAACTATGGCTACACCTTC	CASSLGAGNYGYTF
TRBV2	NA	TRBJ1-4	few	TGTGCCAGCAGTGTTACTCGTAGTGAAAAACTGTTTTTT	CASSVTRSEKLFF
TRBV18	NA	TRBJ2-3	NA	TGTGCCAGCTCACCAGCGGGGTTGAGCACAGATACGCAGTATTTT	CASSPAGLSTDTQYF
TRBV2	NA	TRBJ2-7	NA	TGTGCCAGCACTCGAACGAGGGAGAGCTACGAGCAGTACTTC	CASTRTRESYEQYF
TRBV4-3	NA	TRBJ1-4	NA	TGCGCCAGCAGCCAAGATTCCCAGGGCGCCTGGTCTGAAAAACTGTTTTTT	CASSQDSQGAWSEKLFF
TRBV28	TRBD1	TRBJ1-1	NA	TGTGCCAGCAGTTACAGGGGGTCGGCGGACACTGAAGCTTTCTTT	CASSYRGSADTEAFF
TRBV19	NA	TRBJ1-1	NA	TGTGCCAGTAGTATAAACACTGAAGCTTTCTTT	CASSINTEAFF
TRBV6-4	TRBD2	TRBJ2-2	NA	TGTGCCAGCAGTGTTGGGGAGGGGAACACCGGGGAGCTGTTTTTT	CASSVGEGNTGELFF